This T cell receptor (beta chain) came from a study of cytomegalovirus exposure and HLA in healthy donors. The PCR contained 60 Vbeta and 13 Jbeta primers. The data were produced by immunoSEQ multiplex PCR, yet TCRdb's version contains in-frame clones alone and is incomplete. Its listing shows roughly 140,000 clones. V was pared by 1 base and J by 9 bases, with 10 bases between. Germline loops: CDR1 SGHDN, CDR2 FVKESK. There are 13 residues in the CDR3. This TCR was recovered from a male donor in good health and CMV-seronegative. The sample taken for sequencing was PBMCs. The chain joins TRBV14 to TRBJ1-5; D is unclear. The CDR3 bases are TGTGCCAGCAGCCAAGCTTATGAGGGGCCCCAGCATTTT. Encoded protein: CASSQAYEGPQHF.